This T cell receptor (beta chain) derives from a study of radiation and T cells in renal cell carcinoma. The data were produced by immunoSEQ multiplex PCR, yet TCRdb's version contains in-frame clones alone and is incomplete. The sample has about 95,000 clones, around nine tenths seen once. As for time point: baseline pretreatment blood. Documented treatment: 15 Gy SBRT to primary tumor, nephrectomy 4 weeks later. Blood was sampled at baseline, 2 weeks and 4 weeks after SBRT. The patient's renal cell carcinoma had clear cell pathology. The study's findings and limits: Top tumor clonotypes rose in blood 2 weeks post-radiation, then contracted. Without pretreatment biopsies, baseline tumor clonotype presence was undetermined.

Germline V lookup: CDR1 ENHRY, CDR2 SYGVKD. J lost 1 base, V lost 7 bases, and 6 bases had no gene match. This CDR3 comprises 14 residues. Details on this clone: Its matching antigen is unknown.

The source material was blood, sampled from a patient whose treatment included radiotherapy and nephrectomy. The V call is TRBV10-3, the J call TRBJ2-7, with TRBD1 matching 8 bases. The clonotype comes from a man aged 50-60 years with renal cell carcinoma. The CDR3 region is CAIKSGQVSYEQYF. The CDR3 DNA follows: TGTGCCATCAAGTCGGGACAGGTATCCTACGAGCAGTACTTC.